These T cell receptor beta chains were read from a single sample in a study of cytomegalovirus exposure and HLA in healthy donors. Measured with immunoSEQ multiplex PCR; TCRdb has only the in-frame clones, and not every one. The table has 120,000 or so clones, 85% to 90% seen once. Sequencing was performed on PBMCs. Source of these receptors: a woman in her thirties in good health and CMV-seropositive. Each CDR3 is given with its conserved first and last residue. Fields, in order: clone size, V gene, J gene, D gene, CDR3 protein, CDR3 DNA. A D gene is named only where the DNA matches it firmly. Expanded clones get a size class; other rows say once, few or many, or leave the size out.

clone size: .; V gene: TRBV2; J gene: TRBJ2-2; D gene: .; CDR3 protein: CASSARPTGELFF; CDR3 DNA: TGTGCCAGCAGTGCCCGTCCCACCGGGGAGCTGTTTTTT
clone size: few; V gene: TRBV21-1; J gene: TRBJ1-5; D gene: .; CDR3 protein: CASSDRDQPQHF; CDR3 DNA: TGTGCCAGCAGCGACAGGGATCAGCCCCAGCATTTT
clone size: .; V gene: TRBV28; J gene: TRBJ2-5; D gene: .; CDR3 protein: CASSIRTVQETQYF; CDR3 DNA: TGTGCCAGCAGTATCCGGACAGTACAAGAGACCCAGTACTTC
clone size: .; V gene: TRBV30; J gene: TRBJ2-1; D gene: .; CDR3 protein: CAWSVDSYNEQFF; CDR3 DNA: TGTGCCTGGAGTGTCGACAGTTACAATGAGCAGTTCTTC
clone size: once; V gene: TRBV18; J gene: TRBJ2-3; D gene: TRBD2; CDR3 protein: CASSLSSGGALTDTQYF; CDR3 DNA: TGTGCCAGCTCGCTCAGTAGCGGGGGGGCACTCACAGATACGCAGTATTTT
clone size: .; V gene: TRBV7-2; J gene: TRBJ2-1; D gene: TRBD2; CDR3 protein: CASSSRASGGTSYNEQFF; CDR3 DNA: TGTGCCAGCAGCTCTCGGGCTAGCGGGGGGACCTCCTACAATGAGCAGTTCTTC
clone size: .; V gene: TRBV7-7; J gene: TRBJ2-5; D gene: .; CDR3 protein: CASSLNLVEETQYF; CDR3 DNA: TGTGCTAGCAGCTTGAATTTAGTCGAGGAGACCCAGTACTTC
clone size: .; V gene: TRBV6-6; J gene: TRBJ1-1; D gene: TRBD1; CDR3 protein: CASSYTDRGHGTEAFF; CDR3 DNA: TGTGCCAGCAGTTACACCGACAGGGGGCACGGCACTGAAGCTTTCTTT
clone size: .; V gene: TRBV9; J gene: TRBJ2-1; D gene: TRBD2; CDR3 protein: CASSGTWTSGRYNEQFF; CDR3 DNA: TGTGCCAGCAGCGGGACATGGACTAGCGGGAGATACAATGAGCAGTTCTTC
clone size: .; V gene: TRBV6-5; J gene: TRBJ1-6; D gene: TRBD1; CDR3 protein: CASSRGDRGQPLHF; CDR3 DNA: TGTGCCAGCAGTCGGGGGGACAGGGGTCAACCCCTCCACTTT
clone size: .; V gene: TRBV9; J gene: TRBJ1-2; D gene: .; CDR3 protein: CASSEAGPNYGYTF; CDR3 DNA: TGTGCCAGCAGCGAGGCGGGCCCTAACTATGGCTACACCTTC
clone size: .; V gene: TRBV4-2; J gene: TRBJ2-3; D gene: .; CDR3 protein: CASSPAAGSTDTQYF; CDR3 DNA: TGTGCCAGCAGTCCGGCGGCAGGGAGCACAGATACGCAGTATTTT
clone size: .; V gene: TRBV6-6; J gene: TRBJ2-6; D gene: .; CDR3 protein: CASRTTGMAGANVLTF; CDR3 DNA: TGTGCCAGCAGAACCACAGGGATGGCTGGGGCCAACGTCCTGACTTTC
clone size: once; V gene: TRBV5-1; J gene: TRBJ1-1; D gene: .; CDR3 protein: CASSLERGTTEAFF; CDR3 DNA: TGCGCCAGCAGCTTGGAGCGGGGAACCACTGAAGCTTTCTTT
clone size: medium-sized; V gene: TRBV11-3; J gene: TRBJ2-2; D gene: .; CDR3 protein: CASSLDGPGSRGLFF; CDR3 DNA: TGTGCCAGCAGCTTAGATGGACCGGGGTCCCGAGGGCTGTTTTTT
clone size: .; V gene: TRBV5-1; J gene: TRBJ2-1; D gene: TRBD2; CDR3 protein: CASSLFSGTIGNEQFF; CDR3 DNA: TGCGCCAGCAGCTTGTTCTCCGGGACTATCGGGAATGAGCAGTTCTTC
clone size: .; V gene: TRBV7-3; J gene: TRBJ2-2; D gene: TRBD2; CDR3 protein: CASSLYAQLAGGTGELFF; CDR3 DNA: TGTGCCAGCAGCTTGTATGCCCAACTAGCGGGAGGCACCGGGGAGCTGTTTTTT
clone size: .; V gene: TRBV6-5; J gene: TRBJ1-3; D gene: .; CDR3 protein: CASSYSSLSGNTIYF; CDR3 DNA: TGTGCCAGCAGTTACTCATCACTCTCTGGAAACACCATATATTTT
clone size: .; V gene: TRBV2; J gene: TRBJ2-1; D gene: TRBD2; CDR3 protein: CASSEGASGSLVEQFF; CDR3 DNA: TGTGCCAGCAGTGAAGGGGCTAGCGGGAGTTTAGTTGAGCAGTTCTTC
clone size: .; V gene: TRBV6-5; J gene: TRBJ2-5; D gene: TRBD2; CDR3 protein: CASRHKTGGETQYF; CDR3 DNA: TGTGCCAGCAGACATAAGACGGGAGGAGAGACCCAGTACTTC
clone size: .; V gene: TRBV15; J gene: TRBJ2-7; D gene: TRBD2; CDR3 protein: CATSEREGGYEQYF; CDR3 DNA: TGTGCCACCAGCGAGCGGGAGGGCGGGTACGAGCAGTACTTC
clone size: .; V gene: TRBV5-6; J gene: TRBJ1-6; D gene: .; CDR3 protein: CASSLPGNYNSPLHF; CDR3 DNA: TGTGCCAGCAGCTTGCCGGGAAACTATAATTCACCCCTCCACTTT
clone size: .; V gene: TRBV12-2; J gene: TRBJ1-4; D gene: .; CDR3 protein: CASRLATAPGQGNEKLFF; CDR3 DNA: TGTGCAAGTCGCTTAGCCACGGCTCCGGGACAGGGGAACGAAAAACTGTTTTTT
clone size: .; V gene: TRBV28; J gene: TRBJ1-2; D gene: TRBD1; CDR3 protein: CASSSGTGWKGGYTF; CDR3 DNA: TGTGCCAGCAGTTCCGGGACAGGGTGGAAGGGCGGCTACACCTTC
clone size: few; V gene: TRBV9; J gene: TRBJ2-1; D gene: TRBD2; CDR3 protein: CASSVGLAGYNEQFF; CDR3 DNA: TGTGCCAGCAGCGTAGGACTAGCGGGTTACAATGAGCAGTTCTTC
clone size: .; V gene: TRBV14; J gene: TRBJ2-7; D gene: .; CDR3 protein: CASSPGLDYEQYF; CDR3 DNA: TGTGCCAGCAGTCCGGGTCTAGACTACGAGCAGTACTTC
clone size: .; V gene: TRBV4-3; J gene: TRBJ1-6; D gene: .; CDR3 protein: CASSQGALSYNSPLHF; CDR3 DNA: TGCGCCAGCAGCCAAGGCGCCCTCTCCTATAATTCACCCCTCCACTTT
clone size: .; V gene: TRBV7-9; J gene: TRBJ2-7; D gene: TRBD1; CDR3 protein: CASSTKGTGTTYEQYF; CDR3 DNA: TGTGCCAGCAGCACCAAAGGGACAGGGACCACCTACGAGCAGTACTTC
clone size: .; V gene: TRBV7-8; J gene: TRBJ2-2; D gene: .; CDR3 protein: CASSLDRGTGELFF; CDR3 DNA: TGTGCCAGCAGCTTAGACCGGGGTACCGGGGAGCTGTTTTTT
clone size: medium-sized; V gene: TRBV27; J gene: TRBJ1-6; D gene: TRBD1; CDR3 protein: CASSLWGQGGSPLHF; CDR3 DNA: TGTGCCAGCAGTTTGTGGGGACAGGGTGGGTCACCCCTCCACTTT
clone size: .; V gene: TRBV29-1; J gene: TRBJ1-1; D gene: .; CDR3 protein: CSVVRGNTEAFF; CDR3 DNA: TGCAGCGTTGTTAGAGGGAACACTGAAGCTTTCTTT
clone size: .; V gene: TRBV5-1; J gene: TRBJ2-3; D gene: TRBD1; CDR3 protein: CASRPGQGTDTQYF; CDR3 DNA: TGCGCCAGCCGACCTGGACAGGGGACAGATACGCAGTATTTT
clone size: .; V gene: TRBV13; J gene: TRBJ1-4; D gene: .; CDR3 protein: CASSLGGSNEKLFF; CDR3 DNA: TGTGCCAGCAGCCTCGGGGGGTCCAATGAAAAACTGTTTTTT
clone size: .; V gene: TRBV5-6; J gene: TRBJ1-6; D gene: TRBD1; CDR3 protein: CASSSLDRELHNSPLHF; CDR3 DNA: TGTGCCAGCAGCTCCCTGGACAGGGAGCTTCATAATTCACCCCTCCACTTT
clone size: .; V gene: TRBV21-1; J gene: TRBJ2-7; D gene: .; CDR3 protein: CASSKKGQGCYEQYF; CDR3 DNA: TGTGCCAGCAGCAAAAAGGGACAGGGATGCTACGAGCAGTACTTC
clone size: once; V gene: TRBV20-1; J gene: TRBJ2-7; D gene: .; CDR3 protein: CRHTGVQYF; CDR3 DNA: TGCAGACATACGGGGGTGCAGTACTTC
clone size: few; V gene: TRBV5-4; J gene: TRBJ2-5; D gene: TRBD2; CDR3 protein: CASSLGTSGGETQYF; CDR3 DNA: TGTGCCAGCAGCTTGGGGACTAGCGGGGGAGAGACCCAGTACTTC
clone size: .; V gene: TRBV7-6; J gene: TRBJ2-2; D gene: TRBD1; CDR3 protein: CASSPTTGVDTGELFF; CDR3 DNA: TGTGCCAGCAGCCCCACGACAGGGGTGGACACCGGGGAGCTGTTTTTT